The 26 T cell receptor beta chains presented below share a single source sample, sequenced in a study of OX40 agonist ivuxolimab in advanced cancers. The assay was immunoSEQ multiplex PCR, and TCRdb's table has in-frame clones only and misses some. The table shows around 40,000 clones, with around 80% occurring only once. Here the sequenced sample was CD4+ or CD8+ T cells sorted from blood, taken in a trial of the OX40 agonist ivuxolimab. Receptors were obtained from an adult with an advanced solid tumor such as melanoma, head and neck, liver or kidney cancer.

The chain recombines TRBV18 with TRBJ1-5; 9 positions match TRBD1. J gave up 6 bases and V 2 bases, and 5 bases lay outside the gene matches. This CDR3 contains 15 residues. CDR1 is KGHSH and CDR2 is LQKENI in the germline V gene. Written as DNA, the CDR3 is TGTGCCAGCTCACCAACCGGGACAGGGTTTCAGCCCCAGCATTTT. This encodes CASSPTGTGFQPQHF.

The rearrangement joins TRBV6-1 to TRBJ1-2, with 8 bases fitting TRBD1. The germline gives CDR1 MNHNS, CDR2 SASEGT. J lost 7 bases, V lost 3 bases, and 10 bases had no gene match. This CDR3 region has 15 residues. The DNA for the CDR3 is TGTGCCAGCAGTGAGCGCTACGGGACAGGAGGTGGCTACACCTTC. Encoded protein: CASSERYGTGGGYTF.

The chain has TRBV29-1 and TRBJ1-1; 8 nucleotides align to TRBD1. The length of the CDR3 is 13 residues. Germline values: CDR1 SQVTM, CDR2 ANQGSEA. Trimming at V came to 7 bases and at J to 3 bases, leaving 7 bases not matched to a gene. As DNA, the CDR3 is TGCAGCGCCCGGACAGGGTGGGACACTGAAGCTTTCTTT. The encoded protein is CSARTGWDTEAFF.

A few counts support this clone. The chain combines TRBV4-1 with TRBJ1-2, with D hard to call. V was cut by 1 base and J by 2 bases, with 5 bases left in between. The germline V gene has CDR1 MGHRA and CDR2 YSYEKL. The CDR3 loop spans 13 amino acids. The CDR3 loop is CASSQGGNYGYTF. CDR3 coding DNA: TGCGCCAGCAGCCAAGGAGGGAACTATGGCTACACCTTC.

This chain joins TRBV5-1 and TRBJ1-2; 7 bases line up with TRBD1. V shed 4 bases, J shed 7 bases, and the junction held 16 bases outside the gene matches. In germline, CDR1 is SGHRS, CDR2 YFSETQ. This CDR3 region has 16 residues. CDR3 bases: TGCGCCAGCAGCGAGGAGGGATCAGGGGGTACTTTTGGCTACACCTTC. It yields the protein CASSEEGSGGTFGYTF.

This chain links TRBV29-1 with TRBJ2-1; 9 bases agree with TRBD2. From germline, CDR1 is SQVTM and CDR2 ANQGSEA. CDR3 length: 13 amino acids. The J segment lost 9 bases and the V segment lost 7 bases, leaving 10 bases of the junction unmatched. The CDR3 DNA reads TGCAGCGCCGGGACTAGCAGGGATGCTGAGCAGTTCTTC. Translating gives CSAGTSRDAEQFF.

The V and J genes are TRBV5-1 and TRBJ2-1; 10 bases fit TRBD1. With 4 bases clipped from V and 5 bases from J, the junction kept 9 bases outside the gene matches. The V gene's germline CDR1 is SGHRS and CDR2 YFSETQ. The CDR3 loop spans 16 amino acids. CDR3: CASSPGDRGRNNEQFF. CDR3 sequence (DNA): TGCGCCAGCAGCCCAGGGGACAGGGGTAGGAACAATGAGCAGTTCTTC.

The chain employs TRBV2 and TRBJ2-5; 10 bases align to TRBD2. Germline-derived CDR1 and CDR2 are SNHLY and FYNNEI. With 7 bases clipped from V and 5 bases from J, the junction kept 10 bases outside the gene matches. This CDR3 spans 15 amino acids. The CDR3 loop is CASKGDSGGRETQYF. CDR3 bases: TGTGCCAGCAAGGGAGATAGCGGGGGGAGGGAGACCCAGTACTTC.

The chain uses TRBV7-9 and TRBJ1-5; D is uncertain. Germline V lookup: CDR1 SEHNR, CDR2 FQNEAQ (reference sequence). The CDR3 totals 13 residues. V lost 7 bases and J lost 2, with 9 bases in between. The CDR3 loop is CASTPAGNQPQHF. The CDR3 DNA reads TGTGCCAGCACCCCCGCTGGCAATCAGCCCCAGCATTTT.

The chain uses TRBV19 and TRBJ1-1; 9 bases agree with TRBD1. After removal of 6 bases from V and 4 bases from J, the junction contained 3 bases not matched to a gene. Germline loops: CDR1 LNHDA, CDR2 SQIVND (reference sequence). CDR3 length: 13 residues. As DNA, the CDR3 is TGTGCCAGTAGGTTGACAGGGGGCACTGAAGCTTTCTTT. Translated: CASRLTGGTEAFF.

V is TRBV2 and J is TRBJ2-2; D could derive from TRBD1 or TRBD2 (5 bases each). Trimming removed 6 bases at V and 6 bases at J, with 14 bases between. Germline V lookup: CDR1 SNHLY, CDR2 FYNNEI. This CDR3 region has 14 residues. The CDR3 DNA reads TGTGCCAGCAGCCGGGACGATTTTTCCGGGGAGCTGTTTTTT. Encoded protein: CASSRDDFSGELFF. The complete variable domain, with remaining parts taken from reference TRBV2 and TRBJ2-2, reads EPEVTQTPSHQVTQMGQEVILRCVPISNHLYFYWYRQILGQKVEFLVSFYNNEISEKSEIFDDQFSVERPDGSNFTLKIRSTKLEDSAMYFCASSRDDFSGELFFGEGSRLTVL.

The V and J genes are TRBV7-1 and TRBJ2-1, with 7 positions matching TRBD2. TRBV7-1 is an open reading frame, and its role is uncertain. V trimming: 3 bases; J trimming: 4 bases; junction bases outside the gene matches: 6. CDR3 size: 15 residues. The CDR3: CASSSGLVRYNEQFF. The CDR3 DNA follows: TGTGCCAGCAGCTCTGGACTAGTAAGATACAATGAGCAGTTCTTC.

The chain couples TRBV4-2 to TRBJ1-2; D may be TRBD1 (5 bases). Germline lookup yields CDR1 LGHNA and CDR2 YNFKEQ. This CDR3 comprises 16 residues. With 0 bases removed from V and 6 bases from J, the gap between germline ends came to 17 bases. CDR3 nucleotides: TGTGCCAGCAGCCAAGAATGGACAAGCTTCTCCCATGGCTACACCTTC. This codes for CASSQEWTSFSHGYTF.

V usage is TRBV10-3 and J usage is TRBJ2-3; 11 bases line up with TRBD2. Germline loops: CDR1 ENHRY, CDR2 SYGVKD. The CDR3 runs 17 residues. The V segment lost 0 bases and the J segment 1 base; nucleotides outside the gene matches: 3. CDR3 sequence: CAISESLTSGGTDTQYF. CDR3 sequence (DNA): TGTGCCATCAGTGAGTCCTTGACTAGCGGGGGCACAGATACGCAGTATTTT.

In its sample, this clone was seen a few times. The rearrangement uses TRBV5-3 and TRBJ1-6; 7 nucleotides align to TRBD1. TRBV5-3 is labeled an ORF, and its function is uncertain. The CDR3 contains 15 residues. V was pared by 7 bases and J by 9 bases, with 13 bases of the junction left unmatched. CDR3 in DNA: TGTGCCAGATGGGGAGGACAGGCAAACGGTTCACCCCTCCACTTT. This sequence encodes CARWGGQANGSPLHF.

V and J are TRBV5-6 and TRBJ2-3, with D unclear. The CDR3 runs to 14 residues. The V end lost 2 bases, the J end lost 4 bases, and 11 bases lay between the germline ends. Germline CDR1 SGHDT, CDR2 YYEEEE. The CDR3 spells CASSFGRTSDTQYF. CDR3 DNA sequence: TGTGCCAGCAGCTTCGGGCGTACTTCAGATACGCAGTATTTT.

As to this clone: Compared with germline, one end of the junction differs, possibly owing to a read error. Here the CDR3 reads CAGSSGGRNTIYF. The CDR3, as DNA: TGTGCCGGCAGTTCCGGAGGGAGAAACACCATATATTTT. The chain combines TRBV6-5 with TRBJ1-3; no clear D. Germline-derived CDR1 and CDR2 are MNHEY and SVGAGI. The CDR3 is made up of 13 amino acids.

Regarding this clone: The same CDR3 also results from other DNA sequences found in this sample. The chain carries TRBV15 and TRBJ1-3; D is uncertain. Germline values: CDR1 LNHNV, CDR2 YYDKDF (reference sequence). The CDR3 consists of 16 residues. Trimming left V 0 bases short and J 0 bases short, with 9 bases between. The CDR3 here is CATSRDRESSGNTIYF. As DNA, the CDR3 is TGTGCCACCAGCAGAGATCGGGAGTCCTCTGGAAACACCATATATTTT.

The V gene is TRBV5-1, the J gene TRBJ1-1; TRBD1 agrees at 8 bases. CDR1 is SGHRS and CDR2 is YFSETQ in the germline V gene. J gave up 1 base and V 1 base, and 15 bases lay outside the gene matches. This CDR3 is 19 amino acids long. The CDR3 DNA follows: TGCGCCAGCAGCTTGAGCTTAGTGGGACAGGTCAATGCGAACACTGAAGCTTTCTTT. Its protein is CASSLSLVGQVNANTEAFF.

This clone showed up many times. The rearrangement links TRBV29-1 to TRBJ2-1; D assignment may be TRBD1 or TRBD2 (5 bases each). Trimming removed 4 bases at V and 3 bases at J, with 7 bases between. The CDR3 has 12 residues. CDR1 is SQVTM and CDR2 is ANQGSEA in the germline V gene. CDR3 coding DNA: TGCAGCGTTGGAGGGGACTACAATGAGCAGTTCTTC. Its translation is CSVGGDYNEQFF.

V is TRBV30 and J is TRBJ1-1; D perhaps matches TRBD1 (5 bases). In germline, CDR1 is GTSNPN, CDR2 SVGIG (reference sequence). V was pared by 3 bases and J by 1 base, with 15 bases between. This CDR3 region has 15 residues. DNA for the CDR3: TGTGCCTGGAGAGTTTGGGGAGGGGAGAACACTGAAGCTTTCTTT. Translated: CAWRVWGGENTEAFF.

The chain links TRBV4-1 to TRBJ1-2; the D is unclear. Trimming removed 0 bases at V and 0 bases at J, with 5 bases between. There are 14 residues in the CDR3. CDR1 MGHRA and CDR2 YSYEKL come from the germline V gene. The CDR3 sequence is CASSQDLSNYGYTF. CDR3 in DNA: TGCGCCAGCAGCCAAGATCTGTCTAACTATGGCTACACCTTC.

This rearrangement joins TRBV5-1 to TRBJ2-5; 8 bases are a match to TRBD1. The germline V gene encodes CDR1 SGHRS and CDR2 YFSETQ. Trimming took 0 bases from V and 5 from J; bases not matched to a gene: 3. The CDR3 length is 14 residues. The CDR3 nucleotides are TGCGCCAGCAGCTTGGCCAGGGGGCGTGAGACCCAGTACTTC. Translation gives CASSLARGRETQYF.

The V call is TRBV6-5, the J call TRBJ2-5; TRBD1 agrees at 10 bases. CDR3 size: 12 residues. V lost 7 bases and J lost 5; bases outside the gene matches: 1. Per germline, CDR1 MNHEY and CDR2 SVGAGI. The CDR3 DNA is TGTGCCAGCACGGGACAGGGGGAGACCCAGTACTTC. This translates into CASTGQGETQYF.

This chain links TRBV6-6 with TRBJ1-2; possible D gene TRBD1, 5 bases. Germline V CDR1 and CDR2: MNHNY, SVGAGI (reference sequence). The CDR3 length is 14 residues. V was clipped by 1 base and J by 2 bases, with 8 bases between them. The CDR3 spells CASSYLQENYGYTF. The DNA of the CDR3 is TGTGCCAGCAGTTACTTACAGGAAAACTATGGCTACACCTTC.

In its sample, this clone was seen once. The chain uses TRBV7-2 and TRBJ2-1; no definite D call. This CDR3 contains 13 residues. Per germline, CDR1 SGHTA and CDR2 FQGNSA. V gave up 0 bases and J gave up 8 bases, with 8 bases separating them. The CDR3 DNA follows: TGTGCCAGCAGCTTAGCTGGACCCTATGAGCAGTTCTTC. Translated: CASSLAGPYEQFF.